This paragraph covers one T cell receptor (beta chain) sequence. TCRdb keeps only in-frame clones here, not all; method: immunoSEQ multiplex PCR. The sample includes roughly 100,000 clones, less than 90% of them seen just once. These data are taken from a study of radiation and T cells in renal cell carcinoma. For the study at large: Nephrectomy followed 15 Gy stereotactic body radiation by 4 weeks.

The time point denotes: baseline pretreatment blood. Sample treatment: 15 Gy SBRT to primary tumor, nephrectomy 4 weeks later. Trimming stripped 0 bases from V and 3 bases from J, with 12 bases between. CDR3 length: 15 residues. Germline V gene lookup returns CDR1 SGHRS and CDR2 YFSETQ. Source: blood, taken from a patient whose treatment included radiotherapy and nephrectomy. This sequence joins TRBV5-1 and TRBJ1-1; no firm D call. The source is a man aged 45-60 years with renal cell carcinoma. The CDR3, as DNA: TGCGCCAGCAGCTTGGGACTTTTAGGCGACACTGAAGCTTTCTTT. Translation: CASSLGLLGDTEAFF.